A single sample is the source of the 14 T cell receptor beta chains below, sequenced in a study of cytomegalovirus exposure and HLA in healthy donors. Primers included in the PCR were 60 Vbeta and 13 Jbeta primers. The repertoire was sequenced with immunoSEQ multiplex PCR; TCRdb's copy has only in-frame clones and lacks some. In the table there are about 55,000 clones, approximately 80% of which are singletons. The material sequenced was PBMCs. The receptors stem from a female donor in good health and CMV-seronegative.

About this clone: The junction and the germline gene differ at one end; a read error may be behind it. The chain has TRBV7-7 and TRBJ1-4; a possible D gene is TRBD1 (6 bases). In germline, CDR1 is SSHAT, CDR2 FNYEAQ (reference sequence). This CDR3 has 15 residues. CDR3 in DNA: TGTGCTAGCAGCGCGACAGGCCAAAGGGGTGAAAAACTGTTTTTT. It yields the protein CASSATGQRGEKLFF.

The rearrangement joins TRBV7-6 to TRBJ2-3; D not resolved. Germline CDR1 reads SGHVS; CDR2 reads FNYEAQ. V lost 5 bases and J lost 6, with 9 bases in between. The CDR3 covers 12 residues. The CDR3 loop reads CASSAPWDTQYF. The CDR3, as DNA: TGTGCCAGCAGCGCGCCCTGGGATACGCAGTATTTT.

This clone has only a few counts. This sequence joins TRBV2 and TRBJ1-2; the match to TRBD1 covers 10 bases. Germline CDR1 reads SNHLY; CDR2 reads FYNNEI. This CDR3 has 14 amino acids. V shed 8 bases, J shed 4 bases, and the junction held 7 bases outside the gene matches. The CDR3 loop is CASLGQGVPYGYTF. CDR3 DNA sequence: TGTGCCAGCCTCGGACAGGGGGTTCCCTATGGCTACACCTTC.

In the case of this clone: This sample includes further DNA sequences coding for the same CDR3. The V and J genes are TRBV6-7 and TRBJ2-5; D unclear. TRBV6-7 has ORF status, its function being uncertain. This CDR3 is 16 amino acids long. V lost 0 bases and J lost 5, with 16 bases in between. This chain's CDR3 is CASSYSSPRVRETQYF. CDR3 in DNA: TGTGCCAGCAGTTACTCCTCACCCCGGGTACGGGAGACCCAGTACTTC.

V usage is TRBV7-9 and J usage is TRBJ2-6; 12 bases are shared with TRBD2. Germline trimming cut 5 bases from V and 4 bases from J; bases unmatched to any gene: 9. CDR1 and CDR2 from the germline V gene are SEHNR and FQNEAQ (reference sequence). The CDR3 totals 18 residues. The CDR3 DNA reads TGTGCCAGCAGCCTCAGACTAGCGGGAGTGCGGGGGGCCAACGTCCTGACTTTC. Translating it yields CASSLRLAGVRGANVLTF.

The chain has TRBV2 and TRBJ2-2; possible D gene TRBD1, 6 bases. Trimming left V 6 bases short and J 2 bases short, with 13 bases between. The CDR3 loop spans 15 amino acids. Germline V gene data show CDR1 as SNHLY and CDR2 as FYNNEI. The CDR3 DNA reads TGTGCCAGCAGCGACCCGGGACAAAACACCGGGGAGCTGTTTTTT. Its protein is CASSDPGQNTGELFF.

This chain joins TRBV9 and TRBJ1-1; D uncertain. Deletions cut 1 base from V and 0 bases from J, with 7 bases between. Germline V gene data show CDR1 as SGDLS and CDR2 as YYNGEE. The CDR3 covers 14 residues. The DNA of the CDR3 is TGTGCCAGCAGCGTACTTACATTGAACACTGAAGCTTTCTTT. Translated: CASSVLTLNTEAFF.

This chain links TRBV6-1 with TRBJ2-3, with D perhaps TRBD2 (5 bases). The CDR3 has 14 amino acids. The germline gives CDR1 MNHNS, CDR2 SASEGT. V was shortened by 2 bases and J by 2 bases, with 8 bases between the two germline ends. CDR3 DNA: TGTGCCAGCAGTGAAAGCGGCCCCACAGATACGCAGTATTTT. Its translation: CASSESGPTDTQYF.

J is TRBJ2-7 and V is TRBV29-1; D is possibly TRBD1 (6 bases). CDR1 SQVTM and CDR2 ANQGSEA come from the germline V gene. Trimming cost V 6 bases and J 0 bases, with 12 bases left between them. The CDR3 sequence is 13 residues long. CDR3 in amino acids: CSVNTGSSYEQYF. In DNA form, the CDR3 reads TGCAGCGTCAATACAGGGAGCTCCTACGAGCAGTACTTC.

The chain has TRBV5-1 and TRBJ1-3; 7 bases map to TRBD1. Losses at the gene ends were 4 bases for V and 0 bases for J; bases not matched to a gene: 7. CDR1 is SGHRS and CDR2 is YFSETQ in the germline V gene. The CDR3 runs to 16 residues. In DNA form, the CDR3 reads TGCGCCAGCAGCGTCGGACAGGCCGGCTCTGGAAACACCATATATTTT. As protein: CASSVGQAGSGNTIYF. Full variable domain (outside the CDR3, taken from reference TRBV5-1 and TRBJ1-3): KAGVTQTPRYLIKTRGQQVTLSCSPISGHRSVSWYQQTPGQGLQFLFEYFSETQRNKGNFPGRFSGRQFSNSRSEMNVSTLELGDSALYLCASSVGQAGSGNTIYFGEGSWLTVV.

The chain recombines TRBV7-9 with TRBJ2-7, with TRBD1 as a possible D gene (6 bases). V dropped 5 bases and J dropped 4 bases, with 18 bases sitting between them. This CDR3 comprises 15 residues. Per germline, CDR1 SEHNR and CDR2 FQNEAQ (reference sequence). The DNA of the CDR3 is TGTGCCAGCAGCAAAACAGGGTCCCTAGGATACGAGCAGTACTTC. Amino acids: CASSKTGSLGYEQYF.

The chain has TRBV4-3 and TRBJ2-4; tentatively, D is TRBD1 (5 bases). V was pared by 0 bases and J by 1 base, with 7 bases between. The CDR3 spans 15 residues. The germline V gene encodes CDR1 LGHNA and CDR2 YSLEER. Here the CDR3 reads CASSQEGLAKNIQYF. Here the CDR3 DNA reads TGCGCCAGCAGCCAAGAGGGGCTGGCCAAAAACATTCAGTACTTC.

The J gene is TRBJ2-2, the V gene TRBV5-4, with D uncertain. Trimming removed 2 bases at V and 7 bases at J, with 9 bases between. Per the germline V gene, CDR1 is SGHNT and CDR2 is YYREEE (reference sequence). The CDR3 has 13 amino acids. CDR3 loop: CASSFGWSGELFF. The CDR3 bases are TGTGCCAGCAGCTTTGGTTGGAGCGGGGAGCTGTTTTTT.

This CDR3 is CASSNLDRGSPPLHF. CDR3 in DNA: TGTGCCAGTAGTAACCTCGACAGGGGGAGTCCACCCCTCCACTTT. The genes are TRBV19 and TRBJ1-6, with 9 bases lining up with TRBD1. The CDR3 is made up of 15 amino acids. V gave up 4 bases and J gave up 11 bases; unmatched junction bases: 9. Germline CDR1 LNHDA, CDR2 SQIVND (reference sequence).